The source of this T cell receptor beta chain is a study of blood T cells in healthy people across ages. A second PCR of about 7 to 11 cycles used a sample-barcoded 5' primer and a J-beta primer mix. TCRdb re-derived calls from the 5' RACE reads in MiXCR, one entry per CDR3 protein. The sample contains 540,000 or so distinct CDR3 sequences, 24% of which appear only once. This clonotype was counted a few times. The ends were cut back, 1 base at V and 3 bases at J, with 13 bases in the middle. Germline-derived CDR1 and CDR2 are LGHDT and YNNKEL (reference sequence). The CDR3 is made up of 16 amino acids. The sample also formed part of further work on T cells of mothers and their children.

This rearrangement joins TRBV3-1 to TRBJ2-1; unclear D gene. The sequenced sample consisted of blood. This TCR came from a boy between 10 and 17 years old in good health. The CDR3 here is CASSQAPLLLYNEQFF. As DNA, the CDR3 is TGTGCCAGCAGCCAAGCGCCCCTATTACTCTACAATGAGCAGTTCTTC.